This T cell receptor (beta chain) originates from a study of sequential checkpoint blockade in melanoma. Some clones are missing from TCRdb's copy, which holds only in-frame ones; the method was immunoSEQ multiplex PCR. There are 35,000 to 45,000 clones in the sample; roughly 90% occur only once, and over 10% lies in the top ten. CDR1 and CDR2 from the germline V gene are SGHTA and FQGNSA. Trimming removed 0 bases from V and 1 base from J; junction bases left unmatched: 8. CDR3 size: 17 residues. The treatment denotes: randomized to nivolumab then ipilimumab (arm A) or the reverse (arm B). Live CD3+CD8+ CD19− CD56− cells were sorted from PBMCs.

The V call is TRBV7-2, the J call TRBJ1-1; 7 nucleotides line up with TRBD1. The sequence was obtained from a human donor with melanoma. Specimen: CD8+ T cells sorted from blood (inferred from file names), collected from a patient given nivolumab and ipilimumab in sequence. The CDR3 nucleotides read TGTGCCAGCAGCTTAGCGCACAGGGGATTGGGGAACACTGAAGCTTTCTTT. Translating gives CASSLAHRGLGNTEAFF.